This TCR beta chain was profiled in a study of cytomegalovirus exposure and HLA in healthy donors. Findings of the study overall: Roughly uniform sequencing depth across donors was assumed, possibly incorrectly.

Germline V lookup: CDR1 MNHNY, CDR2 SVGAGI (reference sequence). This CDR3 region has 12 residues. V lost 4 bases to trimming and J lost 5 bases, with 7 bases between them. Comment on this clone: The antigen is undetermined.

The PCR employed 60 Vbeta primers together with 13 Jbeta primers. Authors' processing steps: In a later analysis, the count reached 76 million or so unique TCR beta chains, with 9 million to 11 million shared. The assay was immunoSEQ multiplex PCR, and TCRdb's table has in-frame clones only and misses some. V and J calls and clone size are copied from that table; D and trimming were computed from the DNA. The sample contains approximately 90,000 clones, approximately 7.7% of which appear only once. Sequenced material: PBMCs. The V call is TRBV6-6, the J call TRBJ2-3; no clear D gene. The clonotype was recovered from a man between 45 and 60 years old in good health and CMV-seronegative. The CDR3 sequence: CASSWPIDTQYF. As DNA, the CDR3 is TGTGCCAGCAGTTGGCCCATAGATACGCAGTATTTT.